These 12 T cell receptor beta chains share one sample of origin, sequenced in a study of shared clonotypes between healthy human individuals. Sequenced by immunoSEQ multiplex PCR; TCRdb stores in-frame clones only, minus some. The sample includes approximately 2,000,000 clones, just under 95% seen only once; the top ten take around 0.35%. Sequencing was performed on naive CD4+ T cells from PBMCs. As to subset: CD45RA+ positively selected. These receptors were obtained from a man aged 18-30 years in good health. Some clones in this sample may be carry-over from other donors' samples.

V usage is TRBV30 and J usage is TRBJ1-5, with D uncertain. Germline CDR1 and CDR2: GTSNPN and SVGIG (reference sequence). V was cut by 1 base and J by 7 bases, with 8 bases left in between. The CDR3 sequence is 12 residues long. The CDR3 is CAWSAPGQPQHF. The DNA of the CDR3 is TGTGCCTGGAGTGCCCCTGGGCAGCCCCAGCATTTT.

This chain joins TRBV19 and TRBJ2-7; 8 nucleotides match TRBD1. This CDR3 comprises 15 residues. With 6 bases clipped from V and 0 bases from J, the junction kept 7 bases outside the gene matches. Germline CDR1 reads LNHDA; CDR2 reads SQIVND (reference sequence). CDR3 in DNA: TGTGCCAGTAGCTGGACAGGGAAGACCTCCTACGAGCAGTACTTC. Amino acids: CASSWTGKTSYEQYF.

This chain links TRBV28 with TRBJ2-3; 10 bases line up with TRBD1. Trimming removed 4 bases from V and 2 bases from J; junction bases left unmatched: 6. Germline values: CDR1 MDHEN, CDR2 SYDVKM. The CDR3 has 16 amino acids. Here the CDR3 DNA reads TGTGCCAGCAGTTCCTCCGGGACAGGGGACACAGATACGCAGTATTTT. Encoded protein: CASSSSGTGDTDTQYF.

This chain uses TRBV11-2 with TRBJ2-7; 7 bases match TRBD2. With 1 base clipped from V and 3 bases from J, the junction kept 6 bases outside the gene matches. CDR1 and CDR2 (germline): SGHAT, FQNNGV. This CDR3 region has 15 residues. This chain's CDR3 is CASSLAASGVYEQYF. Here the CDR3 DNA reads TGTGCCAGCAGCTTAGCGGCTAGCGGAGTCTACGAGCAGTACTTC.

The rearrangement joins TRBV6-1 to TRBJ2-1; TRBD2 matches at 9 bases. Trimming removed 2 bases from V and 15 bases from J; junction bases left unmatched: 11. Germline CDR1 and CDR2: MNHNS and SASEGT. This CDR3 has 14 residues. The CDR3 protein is CASSERSTREGPFF. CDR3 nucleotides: TGTGCCAGCAGTGAAAGGTCTACGCGGGAGGGCCCGTTCTTC.

DNA of the CDR3: TGTGCCAGCAGTTTATCGGCAGGGGGCTGGTATGGCTACACCTTC. Residues: CASSLSAGGWYGYTF. This chain uses TRBV28 with TRBJ1-2; 8 bases match TRBD1. The V and J ends lost 1 base and 5 bases, in that order; junction bases with no gene match: 6. Germline CDR1 MDHEN, CDR2 SYDVKM. This CDR3 comprises 15 residues.

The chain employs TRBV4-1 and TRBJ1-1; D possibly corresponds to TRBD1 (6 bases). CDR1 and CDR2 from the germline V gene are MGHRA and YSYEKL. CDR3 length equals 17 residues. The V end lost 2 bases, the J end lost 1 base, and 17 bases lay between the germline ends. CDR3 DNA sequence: TGCGCCAGCAGCCAAACCGGGGGGGCATGGCGGAACACTGAAGCTTTCTTT. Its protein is CASSQTGGAWRNTEAFF.

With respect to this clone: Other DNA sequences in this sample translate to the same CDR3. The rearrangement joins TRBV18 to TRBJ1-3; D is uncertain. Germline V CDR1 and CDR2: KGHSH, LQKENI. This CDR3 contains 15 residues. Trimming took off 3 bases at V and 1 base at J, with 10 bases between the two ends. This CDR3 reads CASSPTTDSGNTIYF. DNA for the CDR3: TGTGCCAGCTCACCCACAACGGATTCTGGAAACACCATATATTTT.

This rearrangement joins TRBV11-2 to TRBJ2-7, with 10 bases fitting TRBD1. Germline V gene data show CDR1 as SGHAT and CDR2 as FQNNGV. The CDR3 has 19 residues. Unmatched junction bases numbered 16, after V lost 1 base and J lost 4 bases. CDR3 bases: TGTGCCAGCAGCTTAGCGCCCCTCTCTCGAGGGACAGGGGTGTACGAGCAGTACTTC. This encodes CASSLAPLSRGTGVYEQYF.

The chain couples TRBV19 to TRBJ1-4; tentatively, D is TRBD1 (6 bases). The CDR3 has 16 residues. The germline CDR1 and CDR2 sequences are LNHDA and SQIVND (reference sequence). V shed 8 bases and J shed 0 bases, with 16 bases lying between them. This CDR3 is CASQSWGGATNEKLFF. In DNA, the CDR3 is TGTGCCAGTCAATCTTGGGGGGGCGCAACTAATGAAAAACTGTTTTTT. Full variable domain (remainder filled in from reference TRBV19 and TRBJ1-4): DGGITQSPKYLFRKEGQNVTLSCEQNLNHDAMYWYRQDPGQGLRLIYYSQIVNDFQKGDIAEGYSVSREKKESFPLTVTSAQKNPTAFYLCASQSWGGATNEKLFFGSGTQLSVL.

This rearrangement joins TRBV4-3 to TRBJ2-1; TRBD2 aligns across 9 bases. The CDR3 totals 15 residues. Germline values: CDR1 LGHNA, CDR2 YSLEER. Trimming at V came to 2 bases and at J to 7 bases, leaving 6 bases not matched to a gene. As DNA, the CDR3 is TGCGCCAGCAGCCAACTAAGAACTAGCGGGAATGAGCAGTTCTTC. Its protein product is CASSQLRTSGNEQFF.

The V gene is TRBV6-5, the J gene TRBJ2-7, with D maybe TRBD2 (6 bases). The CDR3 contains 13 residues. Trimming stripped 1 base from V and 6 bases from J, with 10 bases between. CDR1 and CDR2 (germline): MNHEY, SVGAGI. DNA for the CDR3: TGTGCCAGCAGTTACTTGGGGGAGGCCGAGCAGTACTTC. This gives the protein CASSYLGEAEQYF.